The 31 T cell receptor beta chains below were found in one sample sequenced in a study of vaccination and CD4 T cells after COVID-19. Described treatment: approximately 10-day PBMC culture with coronavirus spike peptide pools or control peptides (ViraFEST assay). With the Oncomine TCR Beta short-read assay, DNA from cultured CD4+ T cells was sequenced. One entry per CDR3 protein results from TCRdb running MiXCR on the PCR reads. The sample holds under 20,000 distinct CDR3 sequences; about 80% are singletons and the top ten take about a sixth. No antigen is known for these receptors. Sequencing was performed on CD4+ T cells from blood, cultured in vitro, taken after SARS-CoV-2 vaccination. The receptors derive from a human donor who received a COVID-19 vaccine.

This chain uses TRBV24-1 with TRBJ1-2; 10 positions match TRBD1. J lost 8 bases, V lost 4 bases, and 6 bases had no gene match. CDR1 is KGHDR, CDR2 SFDVKD, per germline. The CDR3 totals 14 residues. The CDR3 region has the DNA TGTGCCACCAGTGACTCGACAGGGGGCCTAGGCTACACCTTC. This sequence encodes CATSDSTGGLGYTF.

The CDR3 coding sequence is TGTGCCAGCAGCCAAGACACGAACACTGAAGCTTTCTTT. Translated: CASSQDTNTEAFF. The chain carries TRBV14 and TRBJ1-1; D is unclear. Germline assignment: CDR1 SGHDN and CDR2 FVKESK. The CDR3 sequence is 13 residues long. The V and J ends lost 0 bases and 1 base respectively, with 3 bases between them.

The V call is TRBV20-1, the J call TRBJ2-1; no clear D. The CDR3 sequence is 14 residues long. The V and J ends lost 1 base and 3 bases respectively, with 10 bases between them. CDR1 is DFQATT, CDR2 SNEGSKA, per germline (reference sequence). Written as DNA, the CDR3 is TGCAGTGCTAGAGTTACCAACCGCTACAATGAGCAGTTCTTC. It translates to CSARVTNRYNEQFF.

The rearrangement links TRBV11-2 to TRBJ1-1; D is perhaps TRBD1 (5 bases). The CDR3 sequence is 11 residues long. The V and J ends lost 7 bases and 6 bases respectively, with 9 bases between them. From germline, CDR1 is SGHAT and CDR2 FQNNGV. CDR3 in DNA: TGTGCCAGCACCCGGGGCCCTGAAGCTTTCTTT. It encodes CASTRGPEAFF.

This chain connects TRBV4-1 to TRBJ2-3; 9 bases are a match to TRBD2. V gave up 0 bases and J gave up 5 bases; unmatched junction bases: 9. Germline V gene sequence: CDR1 MGHRA, CDR2 YSYEKL. The length of the CDR3 is 17 residues. CDR3: CASSQDGGGAWLDTQYF. The CDR3 DNA follows: TGCGCCAGCAGCCAAGATGGCGGGGGGGCTTGGTTAGATACGCAGTATTTT.

The chain couples TRBV11-2 to TRBJ2-3, with TRBD2 matching 7 bases. This CDR3 spans 15 amino acids. Germline CDR1 reads SGHAT; CDR2 reads FQNNGV. V gave up 1 base and J gave up 1 base; unmatched junction bases: 2. CDR3 in amino acids: CASSLGLARTDTQYF. The DNA for the CDR3 is TGTGCCAGCAGCTTAGGACTAGCACGCACAGATACGCAGTATTTT.

The chain is built from TRBV24-1 and TRBJ1-2, with D possibly matching TRBD1 (5 bases). With 6 bases removed from V and 8 bases from J, the gap between germline ends came to 12 bases. The germline V gene has CDR1 KGHDR and CDR2 SFDVKD. The CDR3 contains 12 residues. This CDR3 is CATSMGGGGYTF. CDR3 nucleotide sequence: TGTGCCACCAGTATGGGGGGTGGCGGCTACACCTTC.

The rearrangement links TRBV14 to TRBJ2-3; a weak D match, TRBD1 (5 bases). This CDR3 contains 15 residues. The ends were cut back, 4 bases at V and 8 bases at J, with 19 bases in the middle. Germline values: CDR1 SGHDN, CDR2 FVKESK. CDR3 in amino acids: CASSPSTAQGGTQYF. In DNA form, the CDR3 reads TGTGCCAGCAGCCCCTCTACGGCCCAGGGCGGTACGCAGTATTTT.

This clonotype appeared once. The V gene is TRBV30, the J gene TRBJ2-2, with a possible D match to TRBD1 (5 bases). V lost 4 bases and J 4 bases, leaving 13 bases between the germline ends. This CDR3 spans 14 amino acids. CDR1 and CDR2 from the germline V gene are GTSNPN and SVGIG (reference sequence). In DNA, the CDR3 is TGTGCCTGGACCCCCTGGGGCAGCACCGGGGAGCTGTTTTTT. This gives the protein CAWTPWGSTGELFF.

The chain links TRBV10-1 to TRBJ1-3, with D unclear. CDR3 length equals 16 residues. The germline V and J ends were trimmed by 8 bases and 0 bases, with 17 bases remaining between them. Germline V CDR1 and CDR2: WNHNN, SYGVQD (reference sequence). The chain's CDR3 is CASSAGSGYSGNTIYF. CDR3 sequence (DNA): TGCGCCAGCTCGGCGGGATCGGGCTACTCTGGAAACACCATATATTTT.

The rearrangement joins TRBV19 to TRBJ2-7, with 8 bases matching TRBD2. Germline CDR1 is LNHDA and CDR2 is SQIVND (reference sequence). This CDR3 has 13 residues. With V trimmed by 3 bases and J by 6 bases, 4 bases remained unmatched. CDR3 protein: CASSMRGASEQYF. The CDR3 DNA sequence: TGTGCCAGTAGTATGCGGGGGGCTAGCGAGCAGTACTTC.

The genes are TRBV20-1 and TRBJ1-5; perhaps TRBD1 as D (5 bases). Germline V gene sequence: CDR1 DFQATT, CDR2 SNEGSKA (reference sequence). CDR3 length: 14 amino acids. V shed 0 bases and J shed 3 bases, with 9 bases lying between them. The CDR3 sequence: CSARDQTDNQPQHF. DNA of the CDR3: TGCAGTGCTAGAGATCAGACAGACAATCAGCCCCAGCATTTT.

This chain uses TRBV7-9 with TRBJ1-2, with 8 bases fitting TRBD1. The CDR3 loop spans 14 amino acids. V gave up 7 bases and J gave up 7 bases; unmatched junction bases: 11. CDR1 SEHNR and CDR2 FQNEAQ come from the germline V gene (reference sequence). The CDR3 nucleotides read TGTGCCAGCAACGCCAACAGGGGGATGTTTGGCTACACCTTC. Translated: CASNANRGMFGYTF.

The CDR3 DNA is TGTGCCAGTAGTATCGGCTATAATTCACCCCTCCACTTT. Protein sequence: CASSIGYNSPLHF. The V gene is TRBV19, the J gene TRBJ1-6; D gene ambiguous. The CDR3 consists of 13 residues. Trimming shortened V by 3 bases and J by 3 bases, and 3 bases separated the two germline ends. The germline V gene has CDR1 LNHDA and CDR2 SQIVND (reference sequence).

The CDR3 loop is CASSGQVHSNQPQHF. CDR3 nucleotide sequence: TGTGCCAGCTCCGGACAGGTACATAGCAATCAGCCCCAGCATTTT. The rearrangement links TRBV2 to TRBJ1-5; 7 nucleotides agree with TRBD1. V shed 8 bases, J shed 0 bases, and the junction held 7 bases outside the gene matches. Germline-derived CDR1 and CDR2 are SNHLY and FYNNEI. There are 15 residues in the CDR3.

This clonotype was picked up one time. This chain uses TRBV2 with TRBJ1-5; 8 nucleotides line up with TRBD1. The germline gives CDR1 SNHLY, CDR2 FYNNEI. V shed 5 bases and J 1 base; nucleotides not matched to a gene: 4. The length of the CDR3 is 15 residues. This CDR3 is CASSLDRASNQPQHF. The CDR3 nucleotides are TGTGCCAGCAGTCTGGACAGGGCGAGCAATCAGCCCCAGCATTTT.

This chain connects TRBV20-1 to TRBJ2-5; 13 bases align to TRBD2. V shed 6 bases, J shed 1 base, and the junction held 5 bases outside the gene matches. CDR1 DFQATT and CDR2 SNEGSKA come from the germline V gene (reference sequence). There are 15 residues in the CDR3. CDR3: CSADTSGGAQETQYF. The CDR3 coding sequence is TGCAGTGCAGATACTAGCGGGGGGGCCCAAGAGACCCAGTACTTC.

This clonotype was found a few times. The V and J genes are TRBV6-1 and TRBJ1-5; a weak D match, TRBD1 (6 bases). The CDR3 runs to 14 residues. V dropped 7 bases and J dropped 7 bases, with 17 bases sitting between them. CDR1 is MNHNS, CDR2 SASEGT, per germline. The CDR3 DNA is TGTGCCAGCACCGGGGGGCAGGACAGCCAGCCCCAGCATTTT. Translating it yields CASTGGQDSQPQHF.

This clonotype was observed once. This chain connects TRBV2 to TRBJ1-1, with 7 bases matching TRBD1. Germline V gene data show CDR1 as SNHLY and CDR2 as FYNNEI. The CDR3 is 14 residues long. J was trimmed by 4 bases and V by 8 bases; bases with no gene match: 10. The chain's CDR3 is CASSRANRGTEAFF. In DNA form, the CDR3 reads TGTGCCAGCTCTCGGGCCAACAGGGGCACTGAAGCTTTCTTT.

The CDR3 is CASSLREVNTEAFF. The CDR3 DNA reads as TGTGCCAGCAGTTTGAGGGAAGTGAACACTGAAGCTTTCTTT. V is TRBV12-3 or TRBV12-4 and J is TRBJ1-1; D gene unclear. The V end lost 3 bases, the J end lost 0 bases, and 8 bases lay between the germline ends. CDR3 length: 14 residues.

The J gene is TRBJ2-3, the V gene TRBV5-1; 7 bases map to TRBD1. CDR1 is SGHRS and CDR2 is YFSETQ in the germline V gene. Trimming took 4 bases from V and 0 from J; bases not matched to a gene: 5. CDR3 length: 15 amino acids. The CDR3 loop reads CASSGGQTSTDTQYF. As DNA, the CDR3 is TGCGCCAGCAGCGGGGGACAGACTAGCACAGATACGCAGTATTTT.

The V gene is TRBV7-9, the J gene TRBJ1-3, with TRBD1 as a possible D gene (6 bases). The germline gives CDR1 SEHNR, CDR2 FQNEAQ (reference sequence). Trimming removed 6 bases at V and 2 bases at J, with 14 bases between. The CDR3 covers 15 residues. DNA for the CDR3: TGTGCCAGCAGTTATAACAGGGACCCTGGAAACACCATATATTTT. Translated: CASSYNRDPGNTIYF.

The chain combines TRBV20-1 with TRBJ1-5; D may be TRBD1 (5 bases). The CDR3 runs to 14 residues. V was shortened by 5 bases and J by 2 bases, with 13 bases between the two germline ends. Per germline, CDR1 DFQATT and CDR2 SNEGSKA (reference sequence). In DNA form, the CDR3 reads TGCAGTGCTCCGTACTCACAGGGCAATCAGCCCCAGCATTTT. This sequence encodes CSAPYSQGNQPQHF.

J is TRBJ2-7 and V is TRBV19, with 7 bases matching TRBD2. V was clipped by 5 bases and J by 2 bases; unmatched bases: 6. The V gene's germline CDR1 is LNHDA and CDR2 SQIVND (reference sequence). This CDR3 is built from 14 residues. The CDR3 nucleotides are TGTGCCAGTAGTCCTAGCGGTCCTACCTACGAGCAGTACTTC. Translation: CASSPSGPTYEQYF.

CDR3 sequence reads: CSAREGSGVSTEAFF. CDR3 nucleotides: TGCAGTGCTAGAGAGGGTTCCGGGGTAAGCACTGAAGCTTTCTTT. This sequence joins TRBV20-1 and TRBJ1-1; D unresolved. Deletions cut 0 bases from V and 4 bases from J, with 15 bases between. The CDR3 runs 15 residues. Germline lookup yields CDR1 DFQATT and CDR2 SNEGSKA (reference sequence).

This chain joins TRBV24-1 and TRBJ2-7; D gene ambiguous. Germline V CDR1 and CDR2: KGHDR, SFDVKD. Trimming removed 5 bases at V and 2 bases at J, with 3 bases between. There are 11 residues in the CDR3. The CDR3, as DNA: TGTGCCACCAGTGTCCCCTACGAGCAGTACTTC. As protein: CATSVPYEQYF.

The genes are TRBV12-3 or TRBV12-4 and TRBJ1-3; no reliable D call. This CDR3 is 11 amino acids long. The ends were cut back, 5 bases at V and 6 bases at J, with 5 bases in the middle. CDR3 nucleotides: TGTGCCAGCAGTGTGTTAAACACCATATATTTT. Translation gives CASSVLNTIYF.

The V call is TRBV2, the J call TRBJ2-1; D is unclear. V was pared by 1 base and J by 8 bases, with 12 bases between. The germline V gene encodes CDR1 SNHLY and CDR2 FYNNEI. CDR3 length equals 14 residues. The CDR3 reads CASSEGVGLDEQFF. As DNA, the CDR3 is TGTGCCAGCAGTGAAGGCGTGGGGTTGGATGAGCAGTTCTTC.

V and J are TRBV6-1 and TRBJ1-2; D remains ambiguous. This CDR3 has 13 residues. Trimming cost V 5 bases and J 4 bases, with 11 bases left between them. CDR1 is MNHNS and CDR2 is SASEGT in the germline V gene. The CDR3 is CASSTGRAYGYTF. The CDR3 DNA is TGTGCCAGCAGTACCGGGAGAGCCTATGGCTACACCTTC.

This clonotype was counted a single time. The chain links TRBV20-1 to TRBJ2-3, with 8 bases matching TRBD1. The CDR3 contains 15 residues. The germline V gene encodes CDR1 DFQATT and CDR2 SNEGSKA (reference sequence). V trimming: 1 base; J trimming: 3 bases; junction bases outside the gene matches: 6. CDR3 DNA: TGCAGTGCTAGAGGCAGGACAGGGAGGACAGATACGCAGTATTTT. This sequence encodes CSARGRTGRTDTQYF.

The rearrangement joins TRBV2 to TRBJ1-1; D not resolved. Between the trimmed V and J ends, which lost 6 bases and 2 bases, there was a span of 10 bases. The germline V gene encodes CDR1 SNHLY and CDR2 FYNNEI. This CDR3 comprises 13 residues. The CDR3 reads CASSGQRNTEAFF. CDR3 DNA: TGTGCCAGCAGCGGCCAGCGAAACACTGAAGCTTTCTTT.